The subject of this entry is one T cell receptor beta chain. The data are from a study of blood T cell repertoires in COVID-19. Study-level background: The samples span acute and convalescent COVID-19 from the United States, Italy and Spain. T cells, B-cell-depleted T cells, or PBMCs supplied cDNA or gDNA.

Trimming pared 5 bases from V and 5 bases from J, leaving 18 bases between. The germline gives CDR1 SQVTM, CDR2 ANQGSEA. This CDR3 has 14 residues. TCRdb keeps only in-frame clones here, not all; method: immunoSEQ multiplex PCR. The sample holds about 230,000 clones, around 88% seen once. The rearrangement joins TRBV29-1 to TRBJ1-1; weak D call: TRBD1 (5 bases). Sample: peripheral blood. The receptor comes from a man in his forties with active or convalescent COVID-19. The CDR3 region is CSVSRGERGTEAFF. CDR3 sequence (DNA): TGCAGCGTTTCAAGGGGCGAAAGGGGAACTGAAGCTTTCTTT. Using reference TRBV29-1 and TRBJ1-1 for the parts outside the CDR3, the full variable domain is SAVISQKPSRDICQRGTSLTIQCQVDSQVTMMFWYRQQPGQSLTLIATANQGSEATYESGFVIDKFPISRPNLTFSTLTVSNMSPEDSSIYLCSVSRGERGTEAFFGQGTRLTVV.